This TCR beta chain came from a study of control samples from healthy donors and cancer patients. The method was immunoSEQ multiplex PCR; TCRdb's version includes in-frame clones alone and lacks a portion of them. The table records more than 45,000 clones, around 90% of them present only once. This CDR3 has 15 amino acids. Germline V gives CDR1 SGDLS, CDR2 YYNGEE. Losses at the gene ends were 6 bases for V and 1 base for J; bases not matched to a gene: 5. The chain employs TRBV9 and TRBJ2-3; TRBD2 aligns across 10 bases. Input material: PBMCs. This receptor was taken from a man aged 30-40 years with colorectal cancer. CDR3 DNA: TGTGCCAGCACCTTGGGGACTAGCGGCACAGATACGCAGTATTTT. Translation: CASTLGTSGTDTQYF.